Listed below are T cell receptor beta chains from one sample, sequenced in a study of T cell changes during pregnancy in multiple sclerosis. The protocol was immunoSEQ multiplex PCR, while the TCRdb copy is restricted to in-frame clones and leaves out a portion. The profile shows 75,000 to 80,000 clones, just under 95% of them singletons. The sample consisted of peripheral blood, taken in the second trimester of pregnancy. Receptors were obtained from a female donor in good health, enrolled as a control in a pregnancy study. CDR3s include the opening cysteine and the closing phenylalanine or tryptophan. The order of the fields is J gene, D gene, clone size, V gene, CDR3 protein, CDR3 DNA. The D gene is left open where the match is weak. The size of a clone is reported for some rows only, either as once, few or many, or as a class for expanded clones.

J gene: TRBJ2-1
D gene: TRBD1
clone size: once
V gene: TRBV15
CDR3 protein: CATRDSESRTYNEQFF
CDR3 DNA: TGTGCCACCCGGGACAGTGAAAGCCGTACCTACAATGAGCAGTTCTTC

J gene: TRBJ1-6
D gene: TRBD1
clone size: NA
V gene: TRBV7-9
CDR3 protein: CASSPDRGIITLHF
CDR3 DNA: TGTGCCAGCAGCCCAGACAGGGGTATAATCACCCTCCACTTT

J gene: TRBJ1-5
D gene: NA
clone size: NA
V gene: TRBV4-2
CDR3 protein: CASSLADGGGNQPQHF
CDR3 DNA: TGTGCCAGCAGCCTGGCCGACGGCGGCGGCAATCAGCCCCAGCATTTT

J gene: TRBJ2-1
D gene: TRBD2
clone size: once
V gene: TRBV27
CDR3 protein: CASSLLYPELAGSYNEQFF
CDR3 DNA: TGTGCCAGCAGTTTATTGTATCCCGAACTAGCGGGCTCCTACAATGAGCAGTTCTTC

J gene: TRBJ1-1
D gene: NA
clone size: NA
V gene: TRBV15
CDR3 protein: CATSRPGTSQEAFF
CDR3 DNA: TGTGCCACCAGCAGACCCGGGACATCCCAAGAAGCTTTCTTT

J gene: TRBJ2-2
D gene: TRBD1
clone size: NA
V gene: TRBV27
CDR3 protein: CASSSYRGNTGELFF
CDR3 DNA: TGTGCCAGCAGTTCCTACAGGGGGAACACCGGGGAGCTGTTTTTT

J gene: TRBJ2-3
D gene: NA
clone size: NA
V gene: TRBV9
CDR3 protein: CASSSRGAGAPDTQYF
CDR3 DNA: TGTGCCAGCAGCTCGAGGGGGGCGGGGGCCCCAGATACGCAGTATTTT

J gene: TRBJ2-3
D gene: NA
clone size: NA
V gene: TRBV19
CDR3 protein: CASSMALGLTDTQYF
CDR3 DNA: TGTGCCAGTAGTATGGCCCTGGGCCTCACAGATACGCAGTATTTT

J gene: TRBJ2-2
D gene: NA
clone size: NA
V gene: TRBV9
CDR3 protein: CASSVTQGGATGELFF
CDR3 DNA: TGTGCCAGCAGCGTGACACAGGGGGGGGCCACCGGGGAGCTGTTTTTT

J gene: TRBJ2-7
D gene: TRBD1
clone size: NA
V gene: TRBV27
CDR3 protein: CASSFRDRVHYEQYF
CDR3 DNA: TGTGCCAGCAGTTTCCGGGACAGGGTACACTACGAGCAGTACTTC

J gene: TRBJ2-5
D gene: NA
clone size: NA
V gene: TRBV5-6
CDR3 protein: CASSQDVTQYF
CDR3 DNA: TGTGCCAGCAGCCAGGATGTGACCCAGTACTTC

J gene: TRBJ2-3
D gene: TRBD2
clone size: NA
V gene: TRBV5-1
CDR3 protein: CASSVSGTSVSPTDTQYF
CDR3 DNA: TGCGCCAGCAGCGTCTCCGGGACTAGCGTTAGCCCCACAGATACGCAGTATTTT

J gene: TRBJ1-3
D gene: NA
clone size: NA
V gene: TRBV19
CDR3 protein: CASSIAAGDGGNTIYF
CDR3 DNA: TGTGCCAGTAGTATAGCAGCAGGGGACGGTGGAAACACCATATATTTT

J gene: TRBJ1-2
D gene: NA
clone size: NA
V gene: TRBV7-3
CDR3 protein: CASSLTPTGIYGYTF
CDR3 DNA: TGTGCCAGCAGCCTTACCCCGACAGGAATCTATGGCTACACCTTC

J gene: TRBJ1-1
D gene: NA
clone size: NA
V gene: TRBV11-3
CDR3 protein: CASSFLWNTEAFF
CDR3 DNA: NA

J gene: TRBJ2-1
D gene: NA
clone size: NA
V gene: TRBV7-3
CDR3 protein: CASSLLQGSNEQFF
CDR3 DNA: TGTGCCAGCAGCTTACTGCAGGGGTCCAATGAGCAGTTCTTC

J gene: TRBJ1-5
D gene: TRBD1
clone size: NA
V gene: TRBV5-6
CDR3 protein: CASSFARGTNQPQHF
CDR3 DNA: TGTGCCAGCAGCTTTGCCAGGGGGACCAATCAGCCCCAGCATTTT

J gene: TRBJ2-7
D gene: TRBD1
clone size: NA
V gene: TRBV4-1
CDR3 protein: CASSQTGLIGQYF
CDR3 DNA: TGCGCCAGCAGCCAGACAGGGCTTATCGGGCAGTACTTC

J gene: TRBJ1-1
D gene: NA
clone size: few
V gene: TRBV2
CDR3 protein: CASSEQGNTEAFF
CDR3 DNA: TGTGCCAGCAGTGAGCAGGGGAACACTGAAGCTTTCTTT

J gene: TRBJ1-1
D gene: NA
clone size: NA
V gene: TRBV15
CDR3 protein: CATSRGREQVNTEAFF
CDR3 DNA: TGTGCCACCAGCAGAGGCCGGGAGCAGGTGAACACTGAAGCTTTCTTT

J gene: TRBJ1-1
D gene: NA
clone size: NA
V gene: TRBV13
CDR3 protein: CASSPDAGALSEAFF
CDR3 DNA: TGTGCCAGCAGCCCAGATGCGGGGGCCCTAAGTGAAGCTTTCTTT

J gene: TRBJ1-4
D gene: TRBD1
clone size: NA
V gene: TRBV27
CDR3 protein: CASSLGGQGNEKLFF
CDR3 DNA: TGTGCCAGCAGTTTGGGGGGACAGGGTAATGAAAAACTGTTTTTT

J gene: TRBJ1-1
D gene: TRBD1
clone size: once
V gene: TRBV7-6
CDR3 protein: CASSLVGQGGTEAFF
CDR3 DNA: TGTGCCAGCAGCTTAGTGGGACAGGGTGGCACTGAAGCTTTCTTT

J gene: TRBJ2-7
D gene: TRBD1
clone size: NA
V gene: TRBV19
CDR3 protein: CASSPDREAFYEQYF
CDR3 DNA: TGTGCCAGTAGTCCCGACAGGGAAGCGTTCTACGAGCAGTACTTC

J gene: TRBJ1-5
D gene: TRBD1
clone size: NA
V gene: TRBV7-2
CDR3 protein: CASSLGGQGARNQPQHF
CDR3 DNA: TGTGCCAGCAGCCTTGGGGGACAGGGGGCGCGGAATCAGCCCCAGCATTTT

J gene: TRBJ2-1
D gene: TRBD1
clone size: NA
V gene: TRBV5-1
CDR3 protein: CASTKGQGIYNEQFF
CDR3 DNA: TGCGCCAGCACGAAAGGACAGGGAATATACAATGAGCAGTTCTTC

J gene: TRBJ2-2
D gene: TRBD1
clone size: NA
V gene: TRBV19
CDR3 protein: CASSDDRATGELFF
CDR3 DNA: TGTGCCAGTAGTGACGACAGGGCGACCGGGGAGCTGTTTTTT

J gene: TRBJ1-2
D gene: NA
clone size: NA
V gene: TRBV9
CDR3 protein: CASSPLGGSNYGYTF
CDR3 DNA: TGTGCCAGCAGCCCCCTGGGGGGAAGTAACTATGGCTACACCTTC

J gene: TRBJ2-7
D gene: TRBD1
clone size: NA
V gene: TRBV7-3
CDR3 protein: CASGQGPYEQYF
CDR3 DNA: TGTGCCAGCGGACAGGGGCCCTACGAGCAGTACTTC

J gene: TRBJ2-3
D gene: NA
clone size: NA
V gene: TRBV30
CDR3 protein: CAWSEQGWTDTQYF
CDR3 DNA: TGTGCCTGGAGTGAACAGGGTTGGACAGATACGCAGTATTTT

J gene: TRBJ2-3
D gene: TRBD2
clone size: once
V gene: TRBV4-2
CDR3 protein: CASSQGTGGLAGVLDTQYF
CDR3 DNA: TGTGCCAGCAGCCAAGGGACGGGGGGACTAGCGGGGGTATTAGATACGCAGTATTTT

J gene: TRBJ2-7
D gene: NA
clone size: NA
V gene: TRBV5-5
CDR3 protein: CASSLQGKAYEQYF
CDR3 DNA: TGTGCCAGCAGCTTACAGGGTAAGGCCTACGAGCAGTACTTC

J gene: TRBJ1-2
D gene: TRBD1
clone size: NA
V gene: TRBV5-4
CDR3 protein: CASIPGQGLNYGYTF
CDR3 DNA: TGTGCCAGCATCCCTGGACAGGGGTTGAACTATGGCTACACCTTC

J gene: TRBJ1-5
D gene: NA
clone size: NA
V gene: TRBV19
CDR3 protein: CATTGVNGDQPQHF
CDR3 DNA: TGTGCCACCACCGGAGTGAATGGAGATCAGCCCCAGCATTTT

J gene: TRBJ1-2
D gene: NA
clone size: once
V gene: TRBV4-1
CDR3 protein: CASSQVGLLGYTF
CDR3 DNA: TGCGCCAGCAGCCAAGTCGGTTTGCTTGGCTACACCTTC

J gene: TRBJ2-1
D gene: TRBD2
clone size: NA
V gene: TRBV19
CDR3 protein: CASSIRTSGGINNEQFF
CDR3 DNA: TGTGCCAGTAGTATACGGACTAGCGGGGGGATAAACAATGAGCAGTTCTTC

J gene: TRBJ1-1
D gene: NA
clone size: NA
V gene: TRBV6-5
CDR3 protein: CASSYSADTEAFF
CDR3 DNA: TGTGCCAGCAGTTACTCGGCGGACACTGAAGCTTTCTTT

J gene: TRBJ2-5
D gene: TRBD1
clone size: NA
V gene: TRBV4-1
CDR3 protein: CASSPTGLKQETQYF
CDR3 DNA: TGCGCCAGCAGCCCGACAGGGCTGAAACAAGAGACCCAGTACTTC

J gene: TRBJ2-5
D gene: NA
clone size: NA
V gene: TRBV7-9
CDR3 protein: CASSLGTGMRTQYF
CDR3 DNA: TGTGCCAGCAGCTTAGGTACAGGGATGAGGACCCAGTACTTC

J gene: TRBJ2-5
D gene: TRBD2
clone size: NA
V gene: TRBV7-3
CDR3 protein: CASSRTSGGPIETQYF
CDR3 DNA: TGTGCCAGCAGCCGGACTAGCGGGGGGCCCATAGAGACCCAGTACTTC

J gene: TRBJ1-6
D gene: NA
clone size: NA
V gene: TRBV28
CDR3 protein: CASSPGQPNSPLHF
CDR3 DNA: TGTGCCAGCAGTCCCGGACAGCCGAATTCACCCCTCCACTTT

J gene: TRBJ1-4
D gene: NA
clone size: NA
V gene: TRBV7-9
CDR3 protein: CASSRDTKETNEKLFF
CDR3 DNA: TGTGCCAGCAGCCGGGACACCAAGGAGACTAATGAAAAACTGTTTTTT

J gene: TRBJ1-1
D gene: NA
clone size: NA
V gene: TRBV11-3
CDR3 protein: CASSPGWNTEAFF
CDR3 DNA: TGTGCCAGCAGCCCAGGCTGGAACACTGAAGCTTTCTTT

J gene: TRBJ1-5
D gene: NA
clone size: once
V gene: TRBV5-7
CDR3 protein: CASSRTPGQWWVNQPQHF
CDR3 DNA: TGTGCCAGCAGCCGTACCCCGGGACAATGGTGGGTCAATCAGCCCCAGCATTTT

J gene: TRBJ1-1
D gene: NA
clone size: NA
V gene: TRBV6-4
CDR3 protein: CASSDLGGQNTEAFF
CDR3 DNA: TGTGCCAGCAGTGATTTGGGAGGGCAGAACACTGAAGCTTTCTTT

J gene: TRBJ2-5
D gene: NA
clone size: once
V gene: TRBV11-1
CDR3 protein: CASSSTSRETQYF
CDR3 DNA: TGTGCCAGCAGCTCCACTAGCCGAGAGACCCAGTACTTC

J gene: TRBJ2-3
D gene: NA
clone size: NA
V gene: TRBV9
CDR3 protein: CASSVGARAGDTQYF
CDR3 DNA: TGTGCCAGCAGCGTAGGAGCTCGGGCGGGAGATACGCAGTATTTT

J gene: TRBJ1-1
D gene: TRBD1
clone size: few
V gene: TRBV7-2
CDR3 protein: CASSRIQGARGAFF
CDR3 DNA: TGTGCCAGCAGCCGAATACAGGGGGCTCGAGGGGCTTTCTTT

J gene: TRBJ1-1
D gene: TRBD1
clone size: NA
V gene: TRBV5-1
CDR3 protein: CASSPGRGTGFPTEAFF
CDR3 DNA: TGCGCCAGCAGCCCGGGTCGGGGGACAGGGTTCCCCACTGAAGCTTTCTTT

J gene: TRBJ1-2
D gene: NA
clone size: NA
V gene: TRBV7-9
CDR3 protein: CASSSDWDTYYGYTF
CDR3 DNA: TGTGCCAGCAGCTCAGACTGGGACACCTACTATGGCTACACCTTC

J gene: TRBJ1-4
D gene: NA
clone size: NA
V gene: TRBV4-3
CDR3 protein: CASSQEKGQGWEKLFF
CDR3 DNA: TGCGCCAGCAGCCAAGAGAAGGGGCAGGGGTGGGAAAAACTGTTTTTT

J gene: TRBJ2-7
D gene: NA
clone size: NA
V gene: TRBV4-3
CDR3 protein: CASSQSRSASTYEQYF
CDR3 DNA: TGCGCCAGCAGCCAATCCCGGTCCGCCTCGACCTACGAGCAGTACTTC

J gene: TRBJ2-1
D gene: TRBD1
clone size: NA
V gene: TRBV7-7
CDR3 protein: CASSLGTGIYNEQFF
CDR3 DNA: TGTGCCAGCAGCTTAGGGACAGGGATTTACAATGAGCAGTTCTTC

J gene: TRBJ2-7
D gene: TRBD1
clone size: NA
V gene: TRBV7-9
CDR3 protein: CASSLVRGQLSYEQYF
CDR3 DNA: TGTGCCAGCAGCTTAGTCAGGGGGCAACTCTCCTACGAGCAGTACTTC

J gene: TRBJ1-5
D gene: NA
clone size: few
V gene: TRBV2
CDR3 protein: CASIGGFGQPQHF
CDR3 DNA: TGTGCCAGCATTGGGGGGTTCGGGCAGCCCCAGCATTTT

J gene: TRBJ1-1
D gene: TRBD1
clone size: NA
V gene: TRBV27
CDR3 protein: CASSPWTGHTEAFF
CDR3 DNA: TGTGCCAGCAGTCCGTGGACAGGGCACACTGAAGCTTTCTTT

J gene: TRBJ1-4
D gene: TRBD1
clone size: NA
V gene: TRBV14
CDR3 protein: CASSQGTRTGGEKLFF
CDR3 DNA: TGTGCCAGCAGCCAAGGCACCCGGACAGGGGGTGAAAAACTGTTTTTT

J gene: TRBJ1-2
D gene: NA
clone size: once
V gene: TRBV19
CDR3 protein: CASRPQGAHYGYTF
CDR3 DNA: TGTGCCAGTAGGCCCCAAGGGGCACACTATGGCTACACCTTC